Sequencing of this T cell receptor beta chain was carried out in a study of CD8+CD57+ T cells in acquired aplastic anemia. For this clonotype: The antigen is unknown.

The CDR3 consists of 17 residues. Germline values: CDR1 SGHTA, CDR2 FQGNSA. Between the trimmed V and J ends, which lost 3 bases and 2 bases, there was a span of 20 bases. Findings and caveats of the study: Patients and controls had CD8+ Simpson's diversity values that were not significantly distinct.

Genomic DNA provided the template from which TCR beta VDJ and CDR3 profiles were obtained. TCRdb passed the reads through MiXCR, listing each CDR3 protein once. Counted here are some 200,000 distinct CDR3 sequences, about 62% occurring once; the ten biggest clones make up about 60%. Patients chosen for sequencing had CD8+CD57+ cells that had expanded, as shown by flow cytometry. Every patient had severe acquired aplastic anemia. Patients had received no therapy at the time of blood sampling. Specimen: sorted CD4+, CD8+, or CD8+CD57+ T cells (not recorded which) from PBMCs. The source is a human donor with aplastic anemia. The chain carries TRBV7-2 and TRBJ2-7, with D uncertain. The CDR3 DNA follows: TGTGCCAGCAGCTTTGCCCCTGGACCATCTACGGCCTACGAGCAGTACTTC. Translating gives CASSFAPGPSTAYEQYF. The full variable domain, its missing parts supplied by reference TRBV7-2 and TRBJ2-7, is GAGVSQSPSNKVTEKGKDVELRCDPISGHTALYWYRQSLGQGLEFLIYFQGNSAPDKSGLPSDRFSAERTGGSVSTLTIQRTQQEDSAVYLCASSFAPGPSTAYEQYFGPGTRLTVT.